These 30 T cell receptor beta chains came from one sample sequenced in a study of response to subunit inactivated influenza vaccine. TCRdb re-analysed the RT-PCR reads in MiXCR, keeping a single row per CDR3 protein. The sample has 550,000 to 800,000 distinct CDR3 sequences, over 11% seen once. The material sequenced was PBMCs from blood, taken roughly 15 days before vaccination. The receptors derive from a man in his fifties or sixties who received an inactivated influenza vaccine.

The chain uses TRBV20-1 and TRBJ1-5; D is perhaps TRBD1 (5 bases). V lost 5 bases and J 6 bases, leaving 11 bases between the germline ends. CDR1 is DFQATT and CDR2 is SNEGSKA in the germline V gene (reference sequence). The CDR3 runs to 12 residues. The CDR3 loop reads CSALQGIQPQHF. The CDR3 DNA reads TGCAGTGCTCTGCAGGGAATTCAGCCCCAGCATTTT.

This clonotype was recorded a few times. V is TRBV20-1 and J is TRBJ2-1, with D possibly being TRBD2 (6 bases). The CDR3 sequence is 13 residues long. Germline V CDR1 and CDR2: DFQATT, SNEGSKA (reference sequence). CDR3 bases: TGCAATCCGCTCGGGCGGGGACACAATGAGCAGTTCTTC. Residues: CNPLGRGHNEQFF.

The CDR3 region has the DNA TGTGCCAGCAGCTCCCAAATTGGGAATCAGCCCCAGCATTTT. It yields the protein CASSSQIGNQPQHF. V usage is TRBV7-9 and J usage is TRBJ1-5, with no clear D. The CDR3 extends over 14 amino acids. The ends were cut back, 4 bases at V and 4 bases at J, with 11 bases in the middle. CDR1 is SEHNR and CDR2 is FQNEAQ in the germline V gene (reference sequence).

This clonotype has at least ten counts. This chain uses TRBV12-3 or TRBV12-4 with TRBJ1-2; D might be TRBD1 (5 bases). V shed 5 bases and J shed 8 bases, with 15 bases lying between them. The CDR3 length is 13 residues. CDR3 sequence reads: CASSTGTYSGYTF. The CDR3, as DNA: TGTGCCAGCAGTACCGGGACGTATTCCGGCTACACCTTC.

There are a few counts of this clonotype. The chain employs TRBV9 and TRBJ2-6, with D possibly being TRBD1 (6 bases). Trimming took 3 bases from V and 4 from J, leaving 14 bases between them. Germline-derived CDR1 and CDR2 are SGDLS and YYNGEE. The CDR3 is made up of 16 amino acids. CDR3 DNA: TGTGCCAGCAGCGCCACAGGGTTGGGAGGGGCCAACGTCCTGACTTTC. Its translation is CASSATGLGGANVLTF.

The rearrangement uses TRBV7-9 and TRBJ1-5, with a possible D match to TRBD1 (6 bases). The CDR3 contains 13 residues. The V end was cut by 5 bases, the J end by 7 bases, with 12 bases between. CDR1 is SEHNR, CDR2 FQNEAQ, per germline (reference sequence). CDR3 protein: CASSPGTTQPQHF. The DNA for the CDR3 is TGTGCCAGCAGCCCCGGGACAACCCAGCCCCAGCATTTT.

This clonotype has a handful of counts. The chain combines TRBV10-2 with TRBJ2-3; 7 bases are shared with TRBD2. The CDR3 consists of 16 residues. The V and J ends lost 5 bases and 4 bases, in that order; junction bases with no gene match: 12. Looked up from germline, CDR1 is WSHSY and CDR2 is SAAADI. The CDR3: CASSPSGGSLADTQYF. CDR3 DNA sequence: TGCGCCAGCAGTCCATCGGGAGGTTCTTTGGCAGATACGCAGTATTTT.

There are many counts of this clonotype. In nucleotides, the CDR3 is TGTGCCAGCAGCAAAAGGGGACAGCTAGAATGCGAGCAGTACTTC. As protein: CASSKRGQLECEQYF. This chain uses TRBV21-1 with TRBJ2-7; TRBD1 is the table's D call and was not checked against the DNA. TRBV21-1 represents a pseudogene. The CDR3 is made up of 15 amino acids.

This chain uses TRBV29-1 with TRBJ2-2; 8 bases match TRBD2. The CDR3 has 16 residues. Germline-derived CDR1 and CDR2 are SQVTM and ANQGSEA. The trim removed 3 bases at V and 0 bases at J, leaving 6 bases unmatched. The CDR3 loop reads CSVEYSGNANTGELFF. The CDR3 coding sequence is TGCAGCGTTGAGTATAGCGGGAACGCGAACACCGGGGAGCTGTTTTTT.

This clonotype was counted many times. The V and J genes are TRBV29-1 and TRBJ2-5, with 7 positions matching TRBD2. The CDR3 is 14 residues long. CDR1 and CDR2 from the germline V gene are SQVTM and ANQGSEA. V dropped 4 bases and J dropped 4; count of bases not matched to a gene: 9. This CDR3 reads CSVAERGVGETQYF. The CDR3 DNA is TGCAGCGTTGCGGAACGGGGGGTCGGAGAGACCCAGTACTTC. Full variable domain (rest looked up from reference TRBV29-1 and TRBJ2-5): SAVISQKPSRDICQRGTSLTIQCQVDSQVTMMFWYRQQPGQSLTLIATANQGSEATYESGFVIDKFPISRPNLTFSTLTVSNMSPEDSSIYLCSVAERGVGETQYFGPGTRLLVL.

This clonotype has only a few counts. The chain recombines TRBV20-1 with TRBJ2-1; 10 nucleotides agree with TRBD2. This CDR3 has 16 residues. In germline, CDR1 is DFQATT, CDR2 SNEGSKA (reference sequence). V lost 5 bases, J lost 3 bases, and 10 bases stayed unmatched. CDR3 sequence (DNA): TGCAGTGCTTCCCCTACTAGCGGGGTGAGCTACAATGAGCAGTTCTTC. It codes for CSASPTSGVSYNEQFF.

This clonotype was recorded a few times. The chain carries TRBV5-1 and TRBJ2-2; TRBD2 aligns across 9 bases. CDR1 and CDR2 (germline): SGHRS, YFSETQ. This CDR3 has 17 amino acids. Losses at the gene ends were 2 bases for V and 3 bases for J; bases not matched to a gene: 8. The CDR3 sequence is CASSFGQRGADTGELFF. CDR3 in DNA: TGCGCCAGCAGCTTTGGCCAGCGGGGGGCGGACACCGGGGAGCTGTTTTTT.

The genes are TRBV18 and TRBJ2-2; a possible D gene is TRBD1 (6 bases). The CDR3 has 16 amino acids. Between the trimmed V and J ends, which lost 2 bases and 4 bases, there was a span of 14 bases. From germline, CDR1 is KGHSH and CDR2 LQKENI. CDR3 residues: CASSPRTDLGTGELFF. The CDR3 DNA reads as TGTGCCAGCTCACCAAGGACAGATTTGGGCACCGGGGAGCTGTTTTTT.

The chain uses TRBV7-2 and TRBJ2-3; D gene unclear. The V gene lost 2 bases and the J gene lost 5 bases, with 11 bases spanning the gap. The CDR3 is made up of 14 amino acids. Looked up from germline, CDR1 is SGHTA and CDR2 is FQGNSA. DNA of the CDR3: TGTGCCAGCAGCTTAAGCCGTTGGGGAGATACGCAGTATTTT. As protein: CASSLSRWGDTQYF.

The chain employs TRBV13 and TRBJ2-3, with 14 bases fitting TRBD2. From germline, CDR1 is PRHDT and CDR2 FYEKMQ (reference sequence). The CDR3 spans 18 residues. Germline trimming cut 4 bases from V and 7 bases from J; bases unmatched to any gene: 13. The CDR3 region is CASSSSTSGGVRPNTQYF. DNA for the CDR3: TGTGCCAGCAGCTCGTCGACTAGCGGGGGGGTCCGCCCTAATACGCAGTATTTT.

CDR3 nucleotides: TGCAGCGTTACGGGGGGCCTCACAGATACGCAGTATTTT. It is translated as CSVTGGLTDTQYF. The chain links TRBV29-1 to TRBJ2-3; a possible D gene is TRBD2 (7 bases). The CDR3 consists of 13 residues. Germline CDR1 and CDR2: SQVTM and ANQGSEA. Trimming took off 5 bases at V and 2 bases at J, with 11 bases between the two ends.

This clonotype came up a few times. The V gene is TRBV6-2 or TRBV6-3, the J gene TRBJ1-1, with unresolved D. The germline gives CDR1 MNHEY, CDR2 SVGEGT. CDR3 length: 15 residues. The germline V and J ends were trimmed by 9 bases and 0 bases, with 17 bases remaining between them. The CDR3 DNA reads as TGTGCCAGTCGGACTACCCCGTCTCTGAACACTGAAGCTTTCTTT. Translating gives CASRTTPSLNTEAFF.

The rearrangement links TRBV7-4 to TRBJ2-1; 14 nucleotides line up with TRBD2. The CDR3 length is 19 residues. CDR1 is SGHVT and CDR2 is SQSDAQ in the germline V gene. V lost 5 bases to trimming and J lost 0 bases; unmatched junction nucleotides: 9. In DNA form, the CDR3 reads TGTGCCAGCAGCGTAGAGACTAGCGGGAGGGTGAGCTCCTACAATGAGCAGTTCTTC. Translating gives CASSVETSGRVSSYNEQFF.

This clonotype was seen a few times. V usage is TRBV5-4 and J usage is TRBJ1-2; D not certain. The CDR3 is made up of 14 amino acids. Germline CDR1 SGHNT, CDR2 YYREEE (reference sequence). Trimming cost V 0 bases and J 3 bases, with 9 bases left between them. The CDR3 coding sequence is TGTGCCAGCAGCTTGGGGCAGGATTACTATGGCTACACCTTC. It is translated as CASSLGQDYYGYTF.

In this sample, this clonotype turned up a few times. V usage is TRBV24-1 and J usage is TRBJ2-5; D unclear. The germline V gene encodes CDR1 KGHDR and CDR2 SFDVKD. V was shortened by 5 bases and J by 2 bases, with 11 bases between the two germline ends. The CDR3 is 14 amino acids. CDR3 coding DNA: TGTGCCACCAGTGCTCGTTACAGTCAAGAGACCCAGTACTTC. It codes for CATSARYSQETQYF.

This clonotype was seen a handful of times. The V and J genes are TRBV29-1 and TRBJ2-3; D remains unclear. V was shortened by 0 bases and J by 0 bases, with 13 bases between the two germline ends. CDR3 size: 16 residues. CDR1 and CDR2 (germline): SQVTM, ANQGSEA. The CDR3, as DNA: TGCAGCGTTGAAGAATTCTTAACGGGTAGCACAGATACGCAGTATTTT. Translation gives CSVEEFLTGSTDTQYF.

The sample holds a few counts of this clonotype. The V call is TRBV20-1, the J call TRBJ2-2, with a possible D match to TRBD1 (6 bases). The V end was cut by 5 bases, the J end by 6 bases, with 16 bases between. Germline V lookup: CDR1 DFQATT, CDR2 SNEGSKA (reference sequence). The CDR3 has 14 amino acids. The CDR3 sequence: CSASPNRASGELFF. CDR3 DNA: TGCAGTGCTTCCCCGAACAGGGCTTCCGGGGAGCTGTTTTTT.

CDR3 DNA: TGCAGTGCTAGAGATGACGGGTCTCCCTCCTACAATGAGCAGTTCTTC. It is translated as CSARDDGSPSYNEQFF. The chain links TRBV20-1 to TRBJ2-1; D unresolved. The CDR3 loop spans 16 amino acids. Trimming cost V 0 bases and J 0 bases, with 12 bases left between them. CDR1 is DFQATT, CDR2 SNEGSKA, per germline (reference sequence).

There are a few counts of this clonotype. The CDR3 nucleotides are TGTGCCAGCAGTAGTTTGGACAACACCGGGGAGCTGTTTTTT. It specifies CASSSLDNTGELFF. The V gene is TRBV2, the J gene TRBJ2-2; D call uncertain. The CDR3 extends over 14 amino acids. Germline V lookup: CDR1 SNHLY, CDR2 FYNNEI. With 5 bases removed from V and 2 bases from J, the gap between germline ends came to 9 bases.

This CDR3 reads CASSKDSGRNQPQHF. The CDR3 DNA sequence: TGTGCCAGCAGTAAGGACAGCGGGCGCAATCAGCCCCAGCATTTT. This sequence joins TRBV28 and TRBJ1-5, with D perhaps TRBD1 (6 bases). Germline V lookup: CDR1 MDHEN, CDR2 SYDVKM. CDR3 length: 15 residues. V was shortened by 5 bases and J by 2 bases, with 13 bases between the two germline ends.

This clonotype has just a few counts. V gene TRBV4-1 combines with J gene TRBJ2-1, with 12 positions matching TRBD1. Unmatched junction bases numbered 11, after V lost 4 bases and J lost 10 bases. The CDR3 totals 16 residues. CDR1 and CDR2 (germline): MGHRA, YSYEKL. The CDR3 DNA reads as TGCGCCAGCAGCCGCACCGGGACAGGGGGCTTTGAGGAGCAGTTCTTC. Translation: CASSRTGTGGFEEQFF.

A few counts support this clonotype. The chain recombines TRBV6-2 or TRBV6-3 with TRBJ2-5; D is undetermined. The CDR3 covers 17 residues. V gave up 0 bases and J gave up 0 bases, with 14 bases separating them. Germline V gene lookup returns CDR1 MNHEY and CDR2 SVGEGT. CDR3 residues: CASSYSMDGTYQETQYF. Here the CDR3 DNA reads TGTGCCAGCAGTTACTCGATGGACGGAACGTACCAAGAGACCCAGTACTTC.

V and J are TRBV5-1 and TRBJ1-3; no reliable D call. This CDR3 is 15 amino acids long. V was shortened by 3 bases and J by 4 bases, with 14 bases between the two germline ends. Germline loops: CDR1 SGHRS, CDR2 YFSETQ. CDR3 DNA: TGCGCCAGCAGCTCGATGGGTGGGCCAGGAAACACCATATATTTT. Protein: CASSSMGGPGNTIYF. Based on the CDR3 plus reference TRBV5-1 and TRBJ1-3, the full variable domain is KAGVTQTPRYLIKTRGQQVTLSCSPISGHRSVSWYQQTPGQGLQFLFEYFSETQRNKGNFPGRFSGRQFSNSRSEMNVSTLELGDSALYLCASSSMGGPGNTIYFGEGSWLTVV.

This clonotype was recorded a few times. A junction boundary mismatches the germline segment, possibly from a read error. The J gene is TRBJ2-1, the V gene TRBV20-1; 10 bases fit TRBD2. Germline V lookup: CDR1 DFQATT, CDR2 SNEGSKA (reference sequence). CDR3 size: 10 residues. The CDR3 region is CSATIAGGTF. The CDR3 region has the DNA TGCAGTGCTACCATAGCGGGGGGTACTTTC.

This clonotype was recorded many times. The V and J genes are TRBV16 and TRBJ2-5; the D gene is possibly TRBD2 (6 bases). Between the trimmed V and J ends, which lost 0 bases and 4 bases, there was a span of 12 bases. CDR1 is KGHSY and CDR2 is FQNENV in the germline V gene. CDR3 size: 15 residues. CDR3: CASSQSRYSGETQYF. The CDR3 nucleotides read TGTGCCAGCAGCCAATCTCGCTATAGCGGAGAGACCCAGTACTTC.